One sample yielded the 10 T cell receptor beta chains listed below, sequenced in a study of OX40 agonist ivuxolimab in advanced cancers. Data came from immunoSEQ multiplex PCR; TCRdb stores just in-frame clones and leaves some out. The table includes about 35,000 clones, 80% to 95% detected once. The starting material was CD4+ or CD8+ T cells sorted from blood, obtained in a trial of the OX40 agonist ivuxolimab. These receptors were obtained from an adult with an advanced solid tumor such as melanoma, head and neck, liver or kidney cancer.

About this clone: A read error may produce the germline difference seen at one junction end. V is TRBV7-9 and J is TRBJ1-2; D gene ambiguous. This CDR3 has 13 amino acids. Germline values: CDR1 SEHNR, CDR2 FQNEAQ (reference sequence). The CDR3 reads CASSTGLPYDYTF. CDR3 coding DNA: TGTGCCAGCAGCACCGGACTCCCCTATGACTACACCTTC.

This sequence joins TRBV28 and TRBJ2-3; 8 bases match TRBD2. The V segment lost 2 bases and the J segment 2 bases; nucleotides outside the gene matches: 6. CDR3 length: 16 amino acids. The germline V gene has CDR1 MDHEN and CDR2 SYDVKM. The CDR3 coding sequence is TGTGCCAGCAGTTTACACGGGGGGGATACCACAGATACGCAGTATTTT. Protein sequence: CASSLHGGDTTDTQYF. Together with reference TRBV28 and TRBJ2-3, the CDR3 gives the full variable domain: DVKVTQSSRYLVKRTGEKVFLECVQDMDHENMFWYRQDPGLGLRLIYFSYDVKMKEKGDIPEGYSVSREKKERFSLILESASTNQTSMYLCASSLHGGDTTDTQYFGPGTRLTVL.

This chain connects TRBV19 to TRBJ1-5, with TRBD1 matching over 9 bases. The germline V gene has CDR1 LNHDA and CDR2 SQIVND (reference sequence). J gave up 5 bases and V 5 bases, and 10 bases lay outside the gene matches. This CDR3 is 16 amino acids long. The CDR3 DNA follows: TGTGCCAGTAGTTTCCGCCCGGGACAGGGTGATCAGCCCCAGCATTTT. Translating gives CASSFRPGQGDQPQHF.

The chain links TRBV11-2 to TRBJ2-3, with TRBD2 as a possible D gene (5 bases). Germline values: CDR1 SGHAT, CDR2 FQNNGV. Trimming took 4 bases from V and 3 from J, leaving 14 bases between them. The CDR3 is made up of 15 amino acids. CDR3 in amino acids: CASSSTGGLTDTQYF. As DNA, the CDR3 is TGTGCCAGCAGCTCTACCGGAGGCCTAACAGATACGCAGTATTTT.

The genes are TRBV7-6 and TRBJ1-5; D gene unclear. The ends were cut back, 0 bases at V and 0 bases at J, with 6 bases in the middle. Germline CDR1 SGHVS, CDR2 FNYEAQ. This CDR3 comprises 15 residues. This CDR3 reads CASSLAAGSNQPQHF. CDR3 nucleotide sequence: TGTGCCAGCAGCTTAGCCGCGGGTAGCAATCAGCCCCAGCATTTT. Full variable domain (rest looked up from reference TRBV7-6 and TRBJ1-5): GAGVSQSPRYKVTKRGQDVALRCDPISGHVSLYWYRQALGQGPEFLTYFNYEAQQDKSGLPNDRFSAERPEGSISTLTIQRTEQRDSAMYRCASSLAAGSNQPQHFGDGTRLSIL.

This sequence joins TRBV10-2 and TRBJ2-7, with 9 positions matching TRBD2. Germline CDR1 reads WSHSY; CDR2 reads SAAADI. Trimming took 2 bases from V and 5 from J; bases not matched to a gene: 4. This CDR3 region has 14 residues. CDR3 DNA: TGCGCCAGCAGTGAGGGCGGGAGGGCCCACGAGCAGTACTTC. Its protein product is CASSEGGRAHEQYF.

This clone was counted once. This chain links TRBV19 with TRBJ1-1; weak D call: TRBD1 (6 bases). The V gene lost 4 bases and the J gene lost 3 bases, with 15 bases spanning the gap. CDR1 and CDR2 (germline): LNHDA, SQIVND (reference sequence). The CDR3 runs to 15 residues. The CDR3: CASSTYREGDTEAFF. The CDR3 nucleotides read TGTGCCAGTAGTACCTACAGGGAGGGGGACACTGAAGCTTTCTTT.

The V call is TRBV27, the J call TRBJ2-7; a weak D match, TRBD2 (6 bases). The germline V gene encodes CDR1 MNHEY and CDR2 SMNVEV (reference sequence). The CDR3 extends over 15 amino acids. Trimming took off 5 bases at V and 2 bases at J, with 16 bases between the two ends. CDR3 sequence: CASSPIAAPTYEQYF. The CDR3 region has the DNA TGTGCCAGCAGTCCTATAGCGGCCCCCACCTACGAGCAGTACTTC.

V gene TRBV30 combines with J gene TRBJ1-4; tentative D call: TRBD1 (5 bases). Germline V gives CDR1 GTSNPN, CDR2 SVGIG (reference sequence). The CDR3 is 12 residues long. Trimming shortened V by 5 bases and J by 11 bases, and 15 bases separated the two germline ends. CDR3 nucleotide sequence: TGTGCCTGGGGGACGGGTCGCGAGAAACTGTTTTTT. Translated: CAWGTGREKLFF.

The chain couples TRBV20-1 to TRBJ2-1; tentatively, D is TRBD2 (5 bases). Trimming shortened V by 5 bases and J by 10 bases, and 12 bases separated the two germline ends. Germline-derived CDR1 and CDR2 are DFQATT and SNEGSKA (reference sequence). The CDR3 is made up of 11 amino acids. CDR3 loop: CSAEGWREQFF. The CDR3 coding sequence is TGCAGTGCTGAGGGTTGGCGGGAGCAGTTCTTC.